The 27 T cell receptor beta chains below were found in one sample sequenced in a study of a mutant IDH1 vaccine in newly diagnosed glioma. Profiled with immunoSEQ multiplex PCR; TCRdb holds only in-frame clones, not every one. Here the sample spans tens of thousands of clones, about 83% being singletons. As to time point: baseline, week 1 (first vaccination visit). Described treatment: pre-vaccination baseline after standard-of-care therapy. The sequenced sample was PBMCs, obtained from a glioma patient treated with radiotherapy, temozolomide or both. The source of these receptors is a woman aged 40 to 50 with glioma.

This chain joins TRBV29-1 and TRBJ1-5; 7 nucleotides agree with TRBD1. The CDR3 runs 13 residues. With V trimmed by 6 bases and J by 3 bases, 5 bases remained unmatched. In germline, CDR1 is SQVTM, CDR2 ANQGSEA. As DNA, the CDR3 is TGCAGCGTGAGGGACAGAATCAATCAGCCCCAGCATTTT. Translation: CSVRDRINQPQHF. Together with reference TRBV29-1 and TRBJ1-5, the CDR3 gives the full variable domain: SAVISQKPSRDICQRGTSLTIQCQVDSQVTMMFWYRQQPGQSLTLIATANQGSEATYESGFVIDKFPISRPNLTFSTLTVSNMSPEDSSIYLCSVRDRINQPQHFGDGTRLSIL.

This clone is a singleton in its sample. The CDR3 loop reads CASSLGMSGVGDYGYTF. The DNA of the CDR3 is TGTGCCAGCAGCTTGGGGATGAGTGGCGTTGGGGACTATGGCTACACCTTC. The V and J genes are TRBV5-8 and TRBJ1-2; D not resolved. Trimming removed 0 bases from V and 3 bases from J, with 18 bases in between. Germline assignment: CDR1 SGHTS and CDR2 YDEGEE. There are 17 residues in the CDR3.

The rearrangement uses TRBV11-2 and TRBJ1-1, with D possibly TRBD1 on 5 matching bases. This CDR3 has 14 residues. Trimming removed 2 bases at V and 6 bases at J, with 13 bases between. Per the germline V gene, CDR1 is SGHAT and CDR2 is FQNNGV. CDR3 bases: TGTGCCAGCAGCTTATTTGGGGGTCTAGCTGAAGCTTTCTTT. Protein product: CASSLFGGLAEAFF.

The genes are TRBV7-2 and TRBJ2-7, with a possible D match to TRBD2 (5 bases). Trimming took 3 bases from V and 0 from J, leaving 6 bases between them. Germline V gives CDR1 SGHTA, CDR2 FQGNSA. This CDR3 comprises 13 residues. The CDR3 loop is CASSLEVSYEQYF. CDR3 in DNA: TGTGCCAGCAGCTTGGAGGTCTCCTACGAGCAGTACTTC.

The chain recombines TRBV19 with TRBJ1-1; D gene ambiguous. The germline V gene encodes CDR1 LNHDA and CDR2 SQIVND (reference sequence). The CDR3 is 13 residues long. Trimming shortened V by 5 bases and J by 5 bases, and 12 bases separated the two germline ends. CDR3 protein: CASSRGRWTEAFF. CDR3 in DNA: TGTGCCAGTAGTCGCGGGAGATGGACTGAAGCTTTCTTT. The full variable domain, its missing parts supplied by reference TRBV19 and TRBJ1-1, is DGGITQSPKYLFRKEGQNVTLSCEQNLNHDAMYWYRQDPGQGLRLIYYSQIVNDFQKGDIAEGYSVSREKKESFPLTVTSAQKNPTAFYLCASSRGRWTEAFFGQGTRLTVV.

This CDR3 is CASSPQGGQGLTEAFF. The CDR3 DNA reads TGCGCCAGCAGCCCGCAGGGGGGACAGGGTTTGACTGAAGCTTTCTTT. J is TRBJ1-1 and V is TRBV5-1, with 9 bases aligning to TRBD1. CDR3 size: 16 residues. The ends lost 4 bases at V and 5 bases at J; junction bases unmatched: 12. The germline V gene encodes CDR1 SGHRS and CDR2 YFSETQ.

This sequence joins TRBV2 and TRBJ2-1; 9 bases map to TRBD1. CDR3 length: 14 residues. Germline CDR1 SNHLY, CDR2 FYNNEI. Unmatched junction bases numbered 6, after V lost 7 bases and J lost 5 bases. This CDR3 is CASMDRGRNNEQFF. Here the CDR3 DNA reads TGTGCCAGCATGGACAGGGGCCGTAACAATGAGCAGTTCTTC.

This chain links TRBV19 with TRBJ1-1, with 8 bases that match TRBD1. Germline CDR1 and CDR2: LNHDA and SQIVND (reference sequence). This CDR3 has 14 amino acids. Losses at the gene ends were 3 bases for V and 10 bases for J; bases not matched to a gene: 10. CDR3 in amino acids: CASSIAELTGAAFF. The CDR3 DNA is TGTGCCAGTAGTATTGCCGAGCTGACAGGGGCAGCTTTCTTT. The entire variable domain, with the rest obtained from reference TRBV19 and TRBJ1-1, is as follows: DGGITQSPKYLFRKEGQNVTLSCEQNLNHDAMYWYRQDPGQGLRLIYYSQIVNDFQKGDIAEGYSVSREKKESFPLTVTSAQKNPTAFYLCASSIAELTGAAFFGQGTRLTVV.

This chain uses TRBV25-1 with TRBJ1-2; no clear D. The CDR3 has 13 residues. The germline CDR1 and CDR2 sequences are MGHDK and SYGVNS. The V and J ends lost 5 bases and 6 bases respectively, with 13 bases between them. The CDR3 reads CASSSSSRHGYTF. CDR3 DNA: TGTGCCAGCAGTTCGAGTTCCAGGCATGGCTACACCTTC.

CDR3 nucleotides: TGTGCCAGCACCCCTCGGGGGACAGCGAACACTGAAGCTTTCTTT. It yields the protein CASTPRGTANTEAFF. V is TRBV7-9 and J is TRBJ1-1; 7 bases are a match to TRBD1. CDR3 length: 15 residues. In germline, CDR1 is SEHNR, CDR2 FQNEAQ (reference sequence). V trimming: 7 bases; J trimming: 1 base; junction bases outside the gene matches: 9.

This sequence joins TRBV10-3 and TRBJ2-5, with TRBD2 matching over 16 bases. CDR1 ENHRY and CDR2 SYGVKD come from the germline V gene. The junction had 4 bases not matched to a gene; V was cut back by 4 bases and J by 5 bases. The CDR3 is 16 residues long. The CDR3 DNA reads as TGTGCCATCAGTGCGGGACTAGCGGGGGGGCGGGAGACCCAGTACTTC. Translated, it gives CAISAGLAGGRETQYF.

J is TRBJ2-3 and V is TRBV10-3, with 10 bases that match TRBD2. This CDR3 contains 17 residues. V dropped 5 bases and J dropped 1; count of bases not matched to a gene: 9. Germline CDR1 and CDR2: ENHRY and SYGVKD. The CDR3 protein is CAISSILAGKGTDTQYF. DNA for the CDR3: TGTGCCATCAGTAGCATACTAGCGGGGAAGGGCACAGATACGCAGTATTTT.

Only a few counts were recorded for this clone. The chain is built from TRBV19 and TRBJ1-6, with 11 bases that match TRBD1. Germline values: CDR1 LNHDA, CDR2 SQIVND (reference sequence). The CDR3 totals 14 residues. The V segment lost 8 bases and the J segment 7 bases; nucleotides outside the gene matches: 4. CDR3 DNA sequence: TGTGCCAGTTTGGACAGGGGGCGAAATTCACCCCTCCACTTT. It yields the protein CASLDRGRNSPLHF.

The rearrangement joins TRBV6-5 to TRBJ1-2, with D possibly TRBD1 on 6 matching bases. The V end lost 6 bases, the J end lost 2 bases, and 13 bases lay between the germline ends. The CDR3 is 14 amino acids. Germline V gives CDR1 MNHEY, CDR2 SVGAGI. CDR3: CASSAGGRNYGYTF. The DNA of the CDR3 is TGTGCCAGCAGCGCCGGGGGCAGAAACTATGGCTACACCTTC.

This rearrangement joins TRBV29-1 to TRBJ1-4; D remains unclear. Deletions cut 6 bases from V and 0 bases from J, with 11 bases between. CDR3 length: 14 residues. Germline CDR1 SQVTM, CDR2 ANQGSEA. The CDR3 region has the DNA TGCAGCGTGGGTGGTGGGTCAACTAATGAAAAACTGTTTTTT. It codes for CSVGGGSTNEKLFF.

The chain joins TRBV25-1 to TRBJ1-4; D gene uncertain. Trimming shortened V by 4 bases and J by 8 bases, and 17 bases separated the two germline ends. The CDR3 is made up of 15 amino acids. Per the germline V gene, CDR1 is MGHDK and CDR2 is SYGVNS. The CDR3 coding sequence is TGTGCCAGCAGTGTACCAGAAAGCTCCGAGGAAAAACTGTTTTTT. Translated: CASSVPESSEEKLFF. The full variable domain, with the rest looked up from reference TRBV25-1 and TRBJ1-4, is EADIYQTPRYLVIGTGKKITLECSQTMGHDKMYWYQQDPGMELHLIHYSYGVNSTEKGDLSSESTVSRIRTEHFPLTLESARPSHTSQYLCASSVPESSEEKLFFGSGTQLSVL.

This clone has more than one count but fewer than ten. The V gene is TRBV10-1, the J gene TRBJ1-6; possibly TRBD1 for D (5 bases). The CDR3 extends over 12 amino acids. Germline V gives CDR1 WNHNN, CDR2 SYGVQD (reference sequence). Trimming cost V 8 bases and J 7 bases, with 9 bases left between them. The CDR3: CASGTRNSPLHF. DNA of the CDR3: TGCGCCAGCGGGACGAGGAATTCACCCCTCCACTTT.

The chain is built from TRBV14 and TRBJ2-3; D is perhaps TRBD2 (5 bases). V was cut by 5 bases and J by 0 bases, with 15 bases left in between. CDR1 SGHDN and CDR2 FVKESK come from the germline V gene. The CDR3 has 16 amino acids. The CDR3 DNA follows: TGTGCCAGCAGCTACGAACTAGTAGGTAGCACAGATACGCAGTATTTT. It translates to CASSYELVGSTDTQYF.

The chain employs TRBV29-1 and TRBJ2-5; weak D call: TRBD1 (6 bases). The CDR3 length is 13 residues. The germline V and J ends were trimmed by 8 bases and 4 bases, with 17 bases remaining between them. Germline V gene sequence: CDR1 SQVTM, CDR2 ANQGSEA. The CDR3 here is CSLLTGTGETQYF. The CDR3 bases are TGCAGCTTATTAACAGGGACGGGAGAGACCCAGTACTTC.

The V call is TRBV19, the J call TRBJ2-5; D is possibly TRBD2 (6 bases). The V gene lost 6 bases and the J gene lost 8 bases, with 10 bases spanning the gap. The CDR3 runs 11 residues. CDR1 LNHDA and CDR2 SQIVND come from the germline V gene (reference sequence). CDR3 DNA: TGTGCCAGTAGCCCCGGGGGAACCCAGTACTTC. This translates into CASSPGGTQYF.

The chain employs TRBV10-3 and TRBJ1-2; possibly TRBD1 for D (5 bases). Trimming cost V 5 bases and J 4 bases, with 8 bases left between them. The germline CDR1 and CDR2 sequences are ENHRY and SYGVKD. The CDR3 consists of 12 residues. CDR3 in amino acids: CAISSDSYGYTF. DNA for the CDR3: TGTGCCATCAGTTCCGACAGCTATGGCTACACCTTC.

Comments on this clone: This sample includes further DNA sequences coding for the same CDR3. The V gene is TRBV2, the J gene TRBJ2-7; D gene unclear. This CDR3 is 10 amino acids long. Germline CDR1 SNHLY, CDR2 FYNNEI. V lost 6 bases, J lost 4 bases, and 4 bases lay in between. Written as DNA, the CDR3 is TGTGCCAGCAGCGGTTACGAGCAGTACTTC. This translates into CASSGYEQYF.

The gene calls are TRBV5-5 and TRBJ1-5, with D maybe TRBD1 (5 bases). CDR3 length: 14 amino acids. Looked up from germline, CDR1 is SGHKS and CDR2 is YYEKEE (reference sequence). V was cut by 3 bases and J by 3 bases, with 10 bases left in between. CDR3 region: CASSYGGLNQPQHF. In nucleotides, the CDR3 is TGTGCCAGCAGCTATGGGGGACTCAATCAGCCCCAGCATTTT.

V and J are TRBV4-1 and TRBJ2-1; D gene ambiguous. CDR1 is MGHRA and CDR2 is YSYEKL in the germline V gene. V lost 0 bases and J 5 bases, leaving 5 bases between the germline ends. The CDR3 runs to 13 residues. The DNA for the CDR3 is TGCGCCAGCAGCCAAGATTTGCACAATGAGCAGTTCTTC. This codes for CASSQDLHNEQFF.

The CDR3 loop reads CASSALIGTSGTDTQYF. CDR3 nucleotide sequence: TGTGCCAGCAGTGCCCTTATCGGGACTAGCGGTACAGATACGCAGTATTTT. V and J are TRBV6-1 and TRBJ2-3; 11 bases match TRBD2. The germline gives CDR1 MNHNS, CDR2 SASEGT. V trimming: 4 bases; J trimming: 3 bases; junction bases outside the gene matches: 9. The CDR3 extends over 17 amino acids.

This chain uses TRBV15 with TRBJ1-5, with a possible D match to TRBD1 (6 bases). CDR3 length equals 15 residues. V lost 6 bases, J lost 1 base, and 13 bases lay in between. CDR1 is LNHNV and CDR2 is YYDKDF in the germline V gene (reference sequence). CDR3 in DNA: TGTGCCACCAGGCGGGGGGGGGCAAGCAATCAGCCCCAGCATTTT. Translating gives CATRRGGASNQPQHF.

V is TRBV2 and J is TRBJ2-7; 9 positions agree with TRBD2. Germline lookup yields CDR1 SNHLY and CDR2 FYNNEI. Trimming cost V 6 bases and J 2 bases; bases outside gene matches: 14. This CDR3 is 17 amino acids long. In nucleotides, the CDR3 is TGTGCCAGCAGCGCCTCCTCTTCTAGCGGGGACCCCTACGAGCAGTACTTC. Its translation: CASSASSSSGDPYEQYF.